This is a list of T cell receptor beta chains from one sample in a study of T cell responses to AZD1222 COVID-19 vaccine. Some clones are missing from TCRdb's copy, which holds only in-frame ones; the method was immunoSEQ multiplex PCR. Of about 150,000 clones in the sample, approximately 88% were seen once. The sequencing used peripheral blood, collected on day 0 of AZD1222 vaccination. These receptors all stem from an adult in good health. Both conserved end residues are part of each CDR3. D genes are given only for firm matches. Expanded clones are given a class, and other clones once, few, many or no size at all.

V: TRBV6-1
size: once
J: TRBJ2-2
D: -
CDR3: CASSDRPAGELFF
DNA: TGTGCCAGCAGTGATCGACCGGCCGGGGAGCTGTTTTTT

V: TRBV7-2
size: -
J: TRBJ1-2
D: -
CDR3: CASSPARWQVEGYTF
DNA: TGTGCCAGCAGCCCAGCCCGGTGGCAGGTCGAGGGCTACACCTTC

V: TRBV5-4
size: -
J: TRBJ1-1
D: TRBD1
CDR3: CASSPEFGTGATEAFF
DNA: TGTGCCAGCAGCCCGGAGTTCGGGACAGGGGCCACTGAAGCTTTCTTT

V: TRBV13
size: few
J: TRBJ2-4
D: TRBD2
CDR3: CASSSLGLENSIQYF
DNA: TGTGCCAGCAGCTCCCTGGGACTAGAGAACAGCATTCAGTACTTC

V: TRBV29-1
size: -
J: TRBJ1-2
D: -
CDR3: CSVSRGPGDGYTF
DNA: TGCAGCGTTTCAAGGGGCCCAGGAGATGGCTACACCTTC

V: TRBV18
size: -
J: TRBJ1-6
D: -
CDR3: CASSELDNSPLHF
DNA: TGTGCCAGCTCAGAACTTGATAATTCACCCCTCCACTTT

V: TRBV21-1
size: -
J: TRBJ2-7
D: -
CDR3: CASSKGHKSYEQYF
DNA: TGTGCCAGCAGCAAAGGACACAAGTCCTACGAGCAGTACTTC

V: TRBV10-3
size: -
J: TRBJ2-7
D: -
CDR3: CAISAGPPYYEQYF
DNA: TGTGCCATCAGTGCGGGCCCCCCTTACTACGAGCAGTACTTC

V: TRBV5-4
size: -
J: TRBJ2-5
D: -
CDR3: CASSPTSSRETQYF
DNA: TGTGCCAGCAGCCCCACTAGCTCGAGGGAGACCCAGTACTTC

V: TRBV5-5
size: -
J: TRBJ1-6
D: -
CDR3: CASSRTFDSYNSPLHF
DNA: TGTGCCAGCAGCCGGACTTTCGACTCCTATAATTCACCCCTCCACTTT

V: TRBV3-1/TRBV3-2
size: -
J: TRBJ1-5
D: TRBD1
CDR3: CASSQAGTGGNQPQHF
DNA: TGTGCCAGCAGCCAAGCCGGGACAGGGGGAAATCAGCCCCAGCATTTT

V: TRBV20-1
size: -
J: TRBJ1-1
D: -
CDR3: CSADVGFEAFF
DNA: TGCAGTGCTGATGTGGGCTTTGAAGCTTTCTTT

V: TRBV24-1
size: -
J: TRBJ2-1
D: -
CDR3: CATSRFVRDNEQFF
DNA: TGTGCCACCAGTCGATTTGTAAGGGACAATGAGCAGTTCTTC

V: TRBV2
size: -
J: TRBJ1-4
D: -
CDR3: CASKRTGNEKLFF
DNA: TGTGCCAGCAAACGGACCGGTAATGAAAAACTGTTTTTT

V: TRBV5-6
size: -
J: TRBJ1-2
D: TRBD1
CDR3: CASSPQGANYGYTF
DNA: TGTGCCAGCAGCCCACAGGGGGCTAACTATGGCTACACCTTC

V: TRBV7-2
size: once
J: TRBJ2-2
D: -
CDR3: CASSLGTPRNGELFF
DNA: TGTGCCAGCAGCTTAGGGACCCCCCGGAACGGGGAGCTGTTTTTT

V: TRBV18
size: -
J: TRBJ1-4
D: -
CDR3: CASSGQSGEKLFF
DNA: TGTGCCAGCTCAGGGCAGTCCGGTGAAAAACTGTTTTTT

V: TRBV19
size: -
J: TRBJ1-1
D: TRBD1
CDR3: CASSFRQGVTEAFF
DNA: TGTGCCAGTAGTTTTCGACAGGGCGTCACTGAAGCTTTCTTT

V: TRBV10-3
size: -
J: TRBJ2-7
D: -
CDR3: CAISESLGSDYEQYF
DNA: TGTGCCATCAGTGAGTCTCTGGGGTCCGACTACGAGCAGTACTTC

V: TRBV6-5
size: -
J: TRBJ2-1
D: TRBD2
CDR3: CASSYLTSGLYNEQFF
DNA: TGTGCCAGCAGTTACCTGACTAGCGGTCTGTACAATGAGCAGTTCTTC

V: TRBV5-1
size: few
J: TRBJ2-7
D: -
CDR3: CASSGGAGNNEQYF
DNA: TGCGCCAGCAGCGGTGGGGCAGGGAACAACGAGCAGTACTTC

V: TRBV7-8
size: -
J: TRBJ1-2
D: TRBD1
CDR3: CASSLGDRAHGYTF
DNA: TGTGCCAGCAGCTTAGGGGACAGGGCGCATGGCTACACCTTC

V: TRBV7-3
size: few
J: TRBJ2-7
D: TRBD2
CDR3: CASSPKTSLLYEQYF
DNA: TGTGCCAGCAGCCCCAAGACTAGCCTACTCTACGAGCAGTACTTC

V: TRBV7-8
size: -
J: TRBJ1-5
D: TRBD1
CDR3: CASSLRGQGGNQPQHF
DNA: TGTGCCAGCAGCTTACGGGGACAGGGGGGGAATCAGCCCCAGCATTTT

V: TRBV6-5
size: -
J: TRBJ2-1
D: TRBD1
CDR3: CASRTRGPLGNEQFF
DNA: TGTGCCAGCAGAACCAGGGGGCCTCTGGGTAATGAGCAGTTCTTC

V: TRBV27
size: -
J: TRBJ2-5
D: TRBD2
CDR3: CASSLSGLAGETQYF
DNA: TGTGCCAGCAGTCTATCGGGACTAGCAGGGGAGACCCAGTACTTC

V: TRBV25-1
size: -
J: TRBJ1-4
D: -
CDR3: CASRQATNEKLFF
DNA: TGTGCCAGCAGACAGGCAACTAATGAAAAACTGTTTTTT

V: TRBV28
size: -
J: TRBJ2-3
D: TRBD2
CDR3: CASSFPGTSGPWGTDTQYF
DNA: TGTGCCAGCAGTTTCCCCGGGACTAGCGGGCCTTGGGGGACAGATACGCAGTATTTT

V: TRBV28
size: -
J: TRBJ1-2
D: -
CDR3: CASGFRVANYGYTF
DNA: TGTGCCAGCGGATTCCGGGTCGCAAACTATGGCTACACCTTC

V: TRBV6-2/TRBV6-3
size: few
J: TRBJ2-5
D: -
CDR3: CASSYSHGGQYF
DNA: TGTGCCAGCAGTTACTCCCACGGGGGCCAGTACTTC

V: TRBV5-1
size: -
J: TRBJ2-1
D: -
CDR3: CASSLNRLSNEQFF
DNA: TGCGCCAGCAGCTTAAATCGACTGTCCAATGAGCAGTTCTTC

V: TRBV5-1
size: -
J: TRBJ1-2
D: -
CDR3: CASSLADNYGYTF
DNA: TGCGCCAGCAGCTTGGCCGACAACTATGGCTACACCTTC

V: TRBV11-2
size: -
J: TRBJ2-7
D: -
CDR3: CASSLDPLGGAVYEQYF
DNA: TGTGCCAGCAGCTTAGACCCCCTGGGGGGGGCAGTCTACGAGCAGTACTTC

V: TRBV10-3
size: -
J: TRBJ1-3
D: -
CDR3: CAISGDPENTIYF
DNA: TGTGCCATCAGTGGCGACCCGGAAAACACCATATATTTT

V: TRBV7-2
size: many
J: TRBJ1-1
D: -
CDR3: CASSQGRNTEAFF
DNA: TGTGCCAGCAGCCAGGGCAGGAACACTGAAGCTTTCTTT

V: TRBV29-1
size: once
J: TRBJ2-5
D: -
CDR3: CSYRRDIQETQYF
DNA: TGCAGCTACCGGAGGGACATCCAAGAGACCCAGTACTTC

V: TRBV5-1
size: -
J: TRBJ2-1
D: TRBD2
CDR3: CASSSGGSGRASYNEQFF
DNA: TGCGCCAGCAGCTCCGGAGGTAGCGGGAGGGCGTCCTACAATGAGCAGTTCTTC

V: TRBV5-1
size: -
J: TRBJ1-5
D: -
CDR3: CASSPGDNSNQPQHF
DNA: TGCGCCAGCAGCCCAGGAGATAATAGCAATCAGCCCCAGCATTTT

V: TRBV11-3
size: -
J: TRBJ2-1
D: -
CDR3: CASSLDTWDNEQFF
DNA: TGTGCCAGCAGCTTAGATACGTGGGACAATGAGCAGTTCTTC

V: TRBV5-6
size: -
J: TRBJ1-2
D: TRBD1
CDR3: CASSPDRANYGYTF
DNA: TGTGCCAGCAGCCCCGACAGGGCTAACTATGGCTACACCTTC

V: TRBV18
size: -
J: TRBJ1-4
D: TRBD1
CDR3: CASSPTGTGRKNEKLFF
DNA: TGTGCCAGCTCACCTACAGGGACAGGGAGAAAAAATGAAAAACTGTTTTTT

V: TRBV6-5
size: -
J: TRBJ2-1
D: -
CDR3: CASSSPGEQFF
DNA: TGTGCCAGCAGTTCCCCTGGGGAGCAGTTCTTC

V: TRBV25-1
size: -
J: TRBJ1-2
D: -
CDR3: CASREVNSDGYTF
DNA: TGTGCCAGCAGGGAAGTTAACAGCGATGGCTACACCTTC

V: TRBV30
size: -
J: TRBJ1-6
D: TRBD1
CDR3: CAWKVLGTDYSPLHF
DNA: TGTGCCTGGAAGGTGCTTGGGACAGATTATTCACCCCTCCACTTT

V: TRBV7-8
size: -
J: TRBJ2-5
D: -
CDR3: CASSLVGAGPEAQYF
DNA: TGTGCCAGCAGCTTAGTTGGCGCAGGGCCCGAAGCCCAGTACTTC

V: TRBV6-2/TRBV6-3
size: -
J: TRBJ2-3
D: TRBD2
CDR3: CASSYDPTSGAINTQYF
DNA: TGTGCCAGCAGTTACGATCCGACTAGCGGGGCCATAAATACGCAGTATTTT

V: TRBV5-8
size: -
J: TRBJ2-7
D: TRBD2
CDR3: CASSQRSSGMEEQYF
DNA: TGTGCCAGCAGCCAACGGTCTAGCGGGATGGAAGAGCAGTACTTC

V: TRBV7-9
size: -
J: TRBJ2-1
D: TRBD2
CDR3: CASSPLAGPSYNEQFF
DNA: TGTGCCAGCAGCCCGTTAGCGGGGCCCTCCTACAATGAGCAGTTCTTC

V: TRBV5-4
size: -
J: TRBJ2-5
D: -
CDR3: CASSRDGGSETQYF
DNA: TGTGCCAGCAGCCGGGACGGAGGGTCGGAGACCCAGTACTTC

V: TRBV9
size: -
J: TRBJ2-5
D: TRBD1
CDR3: CASSKRQGRRGETQYF
DNA: TGTGCCAGCAGCAAAAGACAGGGGCGGCGTGGAGAGACCCAGTACTTC

V: TRBV21-1
size: -
J: TRBJ1-1
D: -
CDR3: CASASKRRGLRTEAFF
DNA: TGTGCCAGCGCCAGCAAACGGAGGGGCTTGAGGACTGAAGCTTTCTTT

V: TRBV19
size: -
J: TRBJ2-7
D: -
CDR3: CASSWGTSYEQYF
DNA: TGTGCCAGTAGTTGGGGGACCTCCTACGAGCAGTACTTC

V: TRBV7-9
size: -
J: TRBJ1-2
D: -
CDR3: CASSLGRTIEGYTF
DNA: TGTGCCAGCAGCTTAGGCAGGACTATCGAGGGCTACACCTTC

V: TRBV20-1
size: -
J: TRBJ2-7
D: -
CDR3: CSARDLNGLPF
DNA: TGCAGTGCTAGAGATCTCAACGGGCTGCCCTTC